This T cell receptor (beta chain) appears in the sequencing data of a study of blood T cells in healthy people across ages. Germline V gene data show CDR1 as LGHNA and CDR2 as YNFKEQ. CDR3 length: 17 residues. Unmatched junction bases numbered 15, after V lost 1 base and J lost 10 bases. For the second PCR, which ran for roughly 6 to 12 cycles, a sample-barcoded 5' primer and a J-beta primer mix were used. TCRdb reanalysed the 5' RACE reads using MiXCR and keeps one entry per CDR3 protein. The table has about a million distinct CDR3 sequences, roughly 50% seen once; the top ten hold about 20%. Total RNA, at least 6 micrograms per sample, was extracted from PBMCs.

Sequenced input: blood. This receptor was obtained from a woman in her sixties in good health. The V gene is TRBV4-2, the J gene TRBJ1-4; 7 nucleotides match TRBD1. In DNA form, the CDR3 reads TGTGCCAGCAGCCAAGTTGATCGAAGGGACAGCCGGGGAAAACTGTTTTTT. The encoded protein is CASSQVDRRDSRGKLFF.